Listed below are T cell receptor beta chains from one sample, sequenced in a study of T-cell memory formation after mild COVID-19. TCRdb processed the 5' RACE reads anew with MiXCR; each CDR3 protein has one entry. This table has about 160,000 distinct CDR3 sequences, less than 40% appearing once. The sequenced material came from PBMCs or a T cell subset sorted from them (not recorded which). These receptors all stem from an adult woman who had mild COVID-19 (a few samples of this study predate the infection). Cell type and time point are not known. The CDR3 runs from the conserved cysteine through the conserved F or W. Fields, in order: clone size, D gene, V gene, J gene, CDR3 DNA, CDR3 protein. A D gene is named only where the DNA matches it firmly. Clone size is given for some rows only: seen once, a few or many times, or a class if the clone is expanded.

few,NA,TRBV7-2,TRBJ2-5,TGTGCCAGCAGCCGATCGCTCCCCCAAGAGACCCAGTACTTC,CASSRSLPQETQYF
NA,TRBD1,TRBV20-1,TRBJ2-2,TGCAGTGCTAGCAGGGGGCACACCGGGGAGCTGTTTTTT,CSASRGHTGELFF
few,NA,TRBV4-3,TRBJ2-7,TGCGCCAGCAGCCAAGACGCACAGGGCTACGAGCAGTACTTC,CASSQDAQGYEQYF
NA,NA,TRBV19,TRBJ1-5,TGTGCCAGCGCGCAGAACACCCAACAGCCCCAGCATTTT,CASAQNTQQPQHF
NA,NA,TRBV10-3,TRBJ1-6,TGTGCCATCAAGGAGATTGGTAATTCACCCCTCCACTTT,CAIKEIGNSPLHF
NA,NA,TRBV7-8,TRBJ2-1,TGTGCCACCCTCGAGGGGCTAACTAGTTACAATGAGCAGTTCTTC,CATLEGLTSYNEQFF
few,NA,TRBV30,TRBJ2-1,TGTGCCTGGAGTGTACTTGGACTACCGCGCAATGAGCAGTTCTTC,CAWSVLGLPRNEQFF
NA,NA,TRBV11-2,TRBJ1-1,TGTGCCAGCAGCTTCGGAGGGGAAGGTGACACTGAAGCTTTCTTT,CASSFGGEGDTEAFF
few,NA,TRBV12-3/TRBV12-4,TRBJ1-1,TGTGCCATCATTAAAGGAGCGCCGAACACTGAAGCTTTCTTT,CAIIKGAPNTEAFF
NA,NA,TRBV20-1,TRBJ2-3,TGCAGTGCTACTAGAAGAGATACGCAGTATTTT,CSATRRDTQYF
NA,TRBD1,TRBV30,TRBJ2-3,TGTGCCTCCGGAGGACAGGCGGGAGATACGCAGTATTTT,CASGGQAGDTQYF
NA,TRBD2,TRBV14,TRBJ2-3,TGTGCCAGCAGCCACGGACTAGCTTTGGATACGCAGTATTTT,CASSHGLALDTQYF
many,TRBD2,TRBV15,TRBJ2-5,TGTGCCACCAGCACACGAGCGGGAGAAGAGACCCAGTACTTC,CATSTRAGEETQYF
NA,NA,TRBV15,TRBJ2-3,TGTGCCACCAGCCGCACGACCAGGGGCAGCACAGATACGCAGTATTTT,CATSRTTRGSTDTQYF
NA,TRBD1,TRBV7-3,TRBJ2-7,TGTGCCAGCAGCCGGGACAGGGCAGACGGGTACGAGCAGTACTTC,CASSRDRADGYEQYF
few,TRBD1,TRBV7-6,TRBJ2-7,TGTGCCAGCAGCTCACAGGGGGCGCGGTACGAGCAGTACTTC,CASSSQGARYEQYF
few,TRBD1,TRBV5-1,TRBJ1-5,TGCGCCAGCAGCCCGACAGGGGGCAATCAGCCCCAGCATTTT,CASSPTGGNQPQHF
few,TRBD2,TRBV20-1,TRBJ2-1,TGCAGTGCTAGGGCTAGCGGGACATATGAGCAGTTCTTC,CSARASGTYEQFF
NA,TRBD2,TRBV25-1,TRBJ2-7,TGTGCCAGCAGTGAATGGAGCGGGAGCCCGATCGTCGAGCAGTACTTC,CASSEWSGSPIVEQYF
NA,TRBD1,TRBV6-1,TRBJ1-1,TGTGCCAGCAGTGGACAGGGATATATGAACACTGAAGCTTTCTTT,CASSGQGYMNTEAFF
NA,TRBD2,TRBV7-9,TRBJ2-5,TGTGCCAGCAGCTCCGGGACTAGCGGGGGGCGATTCCAAGAGACCCAGTACTTC,CASSSGTSGGRFQETQYF
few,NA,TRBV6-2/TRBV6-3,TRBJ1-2,TGTGCCAGCAGTTACTCCGACAGGAGCTATGGCTACACCTTC,CASSYSDRSYGYTF